This is a list of T cell receptor beta chains from one sample in a study of cytomegalovirus exposure and HLA in healthy donors. Profiling relied on immunoSEQ multiplex PCR, and the TCRdb table lists in-frame clones only, not all of them. Seen here are 80,000 to 95,000 clones, under 80% observed once, and the top ten hold 6% to 6.5%. Specimen: PBMCs. The receptors shown here come from a woman under 40 in good health and CMV-seronegative. The CDR3 runs from the conserved cysteine through the conserved F or W. D genes are given only for firm matches. Only part of the rows carry a size: once, few, many, or a class if the clone is expanded.

>TRBD1|TRBJ1-5|TRBV11-2|NA
TGTGCCAGCAGCTCGGGACAGGGGCCGAATCAGCCCCAGCATTTT
CASSSGQGPNQPQHF
>NA|TRBJ1-2|TRBV7-8|NA
TGTGCCAGCAGCTCCACAGAACAGGGAGTGGGGGCATATGACTATGGCTACACCTTC
CASSSTEQGVGAYDYGYTF
>TRBD2|TRBJ2-5|TRBV15|NA
TGTGCCACCAGCAAAGGTCCCTCGGGGGGAGAGACCCAGTACTTC
CATSKGPSGGETQYF
>TRBD1|TRBJ2-7|TRBV6-5|NA
TGTGCCAGCAGTTATGGCAGGGGGAGCTACGAGCAGTACTTC
CASSYGRGSYEQYF
>TRBD1|TRBJ2-5|TRBV29-1|NA
TGCAGCGTTGACCGACAGGGTAGGGGCCAAGAGACCCAGTACTTC
CSVDRQGRGQETQYF
>NA|TRBJ2-5|TRBV7-7|NA
TGTGCCAGCAGCTCCGTAGCCTCACCGAACCAAGAGACCCAGTACTTC
CASSSVASPNQETQYF
>TRBD1|TRBJ2-7|TRBV18|NA
TGTGCCAGCTCACCGGTACGGGACAGCTACGAGCAGTACTTC
CASSPVRDSYEQYF
>TRBD1|TRBJ1-1|TRBV10-3|NA
TGTGCCATCAGTGTAGAGGGGGCAGACACTGAAGCTTTCTTT
CAISVEGADTEAFF
>NA|TRBJ2-7|TRBV6-5|NA
TGTGCCAGCACCAACGCCGGGGGTTCCTACGAGCAGTACTTC
CASTNAGGSYEQYF
>TRBD2|TRBJ2-1|TRBV28|once
TGTGCCAGCATAACCCTAGCGGGAGGAGTGGCTGAGCAGTTCTTC
CASITLAGGVAEQFF
>TRBD2|TRBJ2-1|TRBV5-1|NA
TGCGCCAGCAGCCCCCTGGAGACTAGCCCTTACAATGAGCAGTTCTTC
CASSPLETSPYNEQFF
>NA|TRBJ2-1|TRBV7-2|few
TGTGCCAGCAGCTTAGAGGGCAGGGGAATCGATGAGCAGTTCTTC
CASSLEGRGIDEQFF
>NA|TRBJ2-5|TRBV19|NA
TGTGCCAGTAGTATCAACCCTAGTCAAGAGACCCAGTACTTC
CASSINPSQETQYF
>NA|TRBJ1-2|TRBV19|NA
TGTGCCAGTAAATATGGGGGGAATCCTAACTATGGCTACACCTTC
CASKYGGNPNYGYTF
>TRBD2|TRBJ2-3|TRBV29-1|NA
TGCAGCGTTGAAGTCGGGAGGGAGAGGGCTCGGGGTACGCAGTATTTT
CSVEVGRERARGTQYF
>NA|TRBJ1-2|TRBV27|NA
TGTGCCAGCAGTTCACTTACAACAGGAAGCCTTCACTATGGCTACACCTTC
CASSSLTTGSLHYGYTF
>NA|TRBJ1-2|TRBV5-4|NA
TGTGCCAGCAGCTTGGCCCATAGGGGTGGATATGGCTACACCTTC
CASSLAHRGGYGYTF
>NA|TRBJ2-7|TRBV7-3|NA
TGTGCCAGCAAACTTACTACGGCAGCCTACGAGCAGTACTTC
CASKLTTAAYEQYF
>NA|TRBJ1-1|TRBV27|NA
TGTGCCAGCAGTTCGGTCCTAAACACTGAAGCTTTCTTT
CASSSVLNTEAFF
>NA|TRBJ1-1|TRBV7-6|NA
TGTGCCAGCAGCTCGGGCCAGCGGGATCGAGCTTTCTTT
CASSSGQRDRAFF
>NA|TRBJ1-2|TRBV11-1|few
TGTGCCAGTGGCAGGGGAAGGGACTATGGCTACACCTTC
CASGRGRDYGYTF
>TRBD2|TRBJ2-2|TRBV10-1|once
TGCGCCAGCATTGGACTAGCGGGAGACACCGGGGAGCTGTTTTTT
CASIGLAGDTGELFF
>NA|TRBJ1-6|TRBV28|NA
TGTGCCAGCAGTTCGGTCCAGGGTTATAATTCACCCCTCCACTTT
CASSSVQGYNSPLHF
>NA|TRBJ2-7|TRBV10-2|NA
TGCGCCAGCAGTGAGAGGAGGGGGCTCTCTCCGTTTTGCGAGCAGTACTTC
CASSERRGLSPFCEQYF
>TRBD1|TRBJ2-7|TRBV6-1|NA
TGTGCCAGCAGACAGGGGCAATACTTC
CASRQGQYF
>NA|TRBJ2-7|TRBV29-1|NA
TGCAGCGTTGAAGGGCTCTCCTACGAGCAGTACTTC
CSVEGLSYEQYF
>TRBD1|TRBJ1-1|TRBV6-5|NA
TGTGCCAGCTCAAAGAGCTACAGGGGAGGTACTGAAGCTTTCTTT
CASSKSYRGGTEAFF
>TRBD2|TRBJ2-7|TRBV4-3|NA
TGCGCCAGCAGCCTTAGGACTAGCGGGAGGGCCAACGAGCAGTACTTC
CASSLRTSGRANEQYF
>NA|TRBJ1-1|TRBV28|NA
TGTGCCAGCAGGCCAGGGGACATAAACACTGAAGCTTTCTTT
CASRPGDINTEAFF
>NA|TRBJ1-1|TRBV27|NA
TGTGCCAGCAGCCGTCTTGGGGCATTAGGCACTGAAGCTTTCTTT
CASSRLGALGTEAFF
>TRBD1|TRBJ2-7|TRBV6-5|NA
TGTGCCAGCGGGCCAGGACAGGGGATCAACGAGCAGTACTTC
CASGPGQGINEQYF
>TRBD1|TRBJ2-7|TRBV2|NA
TGTGCCAGCAGTGGGACAGGGAACTCCTACGAGCAGTACTTC
CASSGTGNSYEQYF
>NA|TRBJ2-1|TRBV11-2|NA
TGTGCCAGCAGCTCGCTTAGGGCGGGACTCCGCTCCTACAATGAGCAGTTCTTC
CASSSLRAGLRSYNEQFF
>NA|TRBJ2-7|TRBV4-1|few
TGCGCCAGCAGCCAAGAAGGACTTTCCTACGAGCAGTACTTC
CASSQEGLSYEQYF
>TRBD1|TRBJ1-1|TRBV11-2|NA
TGTGCCAGCAGCTACCGGACAGGGCTTTACATGAACACTGAAGCTTTCTTT
CASSYRTGLYMNTEAFF
>TRBD1|TRBJ2-7|TRBV15|NA
TGTGCCACCAGCAGAGGTGGGACAGGGCCCGCCTACGAGCAGTACTTC
CATSRGGTGPAYEQYF
>TRBD1|TRBJ2-1|TRBV10-3|NA
TGTGCCATCAGTGAGTGGGGACAGCGGAATGAGCAGTTCTTC
CAISEWGQRNEQFF
>NA|TRBJ2-7|TRBV27|NA
TGTGCCAGCAGAAGGGGGGGCTACGAGCAGTACTTC
CASRRGGYEQYF
>TRBD2|TRBJ2-7|TRBV6-1|NA
TGTGCCAGCAGTGCCCCTAGCGGGGGGGTATCTGGCTACGAGCAGTACTTC
CASSAPSGGVSGYEQYF
>NA|TRBJ2-7|TRBV28|NA
TGTGCCAGCAGGGAGGACGGTGGCCCCCTCGAGCAGTACTTC
CASREDGGPLEQYF
>NA|TRBJ1-1|TRBV2|few
TGTGCCAGCAGTGAAGGCCAGGGGAACACTGAAGCTTTCTTT
CASSEGQGNTEAFF
>NA|TRBJ2-1|TRBV2|few
TGTGCCAGCGGGGGGGGCCCTAGGGGCTACAATGAGCAGTTCTTC
CASGGGPRGYNEQFF
>TRBD2|TRBJ2-1|TRBV19|NA
TGTGCCAGTGCAAAAGGGACTAGCGGGAATAATGAGCAGTTCTTC
CASAKGTSGNNEQFF
>TRBD1|TRBJ1-2|TRBV28|NA
TGTGCCAGCAGTCTGACAGGGGTGAAAAACTATGGCTACACCTTC
CASSLTGVKNYGYTF
>NA|TRBJ2-1|TRBV18|NA
TGTGCCAGCTCACCAGTGGCGTTAGCGTCTCCGACCTACAATGAGCAGTTCTTC
CASSPVALASPTYNEQFF
>TRBD1|TRBJ2-7|TRBV7-6|NA
TGTGCCAGCAGCTTAGCGAGGACAGGGGGCTACGAGCAGTACTTC
CASSLARTGGYEQYF
>TRBD1|TRBJ1-1|TRBV11-2|NA
TGTGCCAGCAGCTCTCCACTTCGGACAGGGGACCTTGAAGCTTTCTTT
CASSSPLRTGDLEAFF
>TRBD2|TRBJ2-1|TRBV10-3|NA
TGTGCCATCAGTGAGACTAGCGGGACCCCCTCCTACAATGAGCAGTTCTTC
CAISETSGTPSYNEQFF
>NA|TRBJ2-2|TRBV30|NA
TGTGCCTGGACGTACCCGGGATACGCGAACACCGGGGAGCTGTTTTTT
CAWTYPGYANTGELFF
>NA|TRBJ2-7|TRBV6-1|few
TGTGCCAGCAGTGAGGGCGGGGGCCAACCCTACGAGCAGTACTTC
CASSEGGGQPYEQYF
>TRBD2|TRBJ2-7|TRBV4-1|few
TGCGCCAGCAGCCTAAGTCCCGGGAGCGGGAGCTCGACCTACGAGCAGTACTTC
CASSLSPGSGSSTYEQYF
>TRBD2|TRBJ2-7|TRBV6-5|NA
TGTGCCAGCAGGGAGCGGGAGATTTACGAGCAGTACTTC
CASREREIYEQYF
>TRBD1|TRBJ2-7|TRBV4-1|NA
TGCGCCAGCAGCCATAGCCCGGGACAGGGGTCCTACGAGCAGTACTTC
CASSHSPGQGSYEQYF
>TRBD2|TRBJ2-1|TRBV6-5|NA
TGTGCCAGCAGTTACCGGGGACTAGCGGGGGATGAGCAGTTCTTC
CASSYRGLAGDEQFF
>NA|TRBJ2-7|TRBV9|NA
TGTGCCAGCAGCGAGGACTTGAGCTCCTACGAGCAGTACTTC
CASSEDLSSYEQYF